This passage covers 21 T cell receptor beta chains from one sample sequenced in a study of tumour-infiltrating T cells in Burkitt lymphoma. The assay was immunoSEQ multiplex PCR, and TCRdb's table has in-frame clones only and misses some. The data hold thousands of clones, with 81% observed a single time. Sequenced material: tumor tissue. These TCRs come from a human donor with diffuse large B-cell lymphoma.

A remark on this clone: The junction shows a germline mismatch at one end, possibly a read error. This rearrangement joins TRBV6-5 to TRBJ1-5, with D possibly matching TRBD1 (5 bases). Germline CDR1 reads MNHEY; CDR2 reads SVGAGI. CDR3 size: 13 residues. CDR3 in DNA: TGTGCCAGCAGTAGGGGTAGCCATCAGCCCCAGCATTTT. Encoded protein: CASSRGSHQPQHF.

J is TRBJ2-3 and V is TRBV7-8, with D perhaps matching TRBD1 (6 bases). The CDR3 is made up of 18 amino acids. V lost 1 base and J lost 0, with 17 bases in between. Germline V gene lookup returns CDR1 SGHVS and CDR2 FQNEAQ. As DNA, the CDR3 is TGTGCCAGCAGCTTAGTGGGTTTCATCACAGGGAGCACAGATACGCAGTATTTT. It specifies CASSLVGFITGSTDTQYF.

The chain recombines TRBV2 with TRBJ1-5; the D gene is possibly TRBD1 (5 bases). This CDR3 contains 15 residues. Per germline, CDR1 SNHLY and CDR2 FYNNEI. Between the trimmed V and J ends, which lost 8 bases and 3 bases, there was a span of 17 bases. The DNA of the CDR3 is TGTGCCAGCGGGGGTTCCGTTGGGTACAATCAGCCCCAGCATTTT. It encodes CASGGSVGYNQPQHF.

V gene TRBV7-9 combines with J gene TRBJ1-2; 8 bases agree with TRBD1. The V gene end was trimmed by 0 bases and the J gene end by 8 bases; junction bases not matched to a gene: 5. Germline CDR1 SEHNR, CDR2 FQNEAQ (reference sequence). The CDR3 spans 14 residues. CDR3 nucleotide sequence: TGTGCCAGCAGCTTAGCGCAGGGGGCGGAAGGCTACACCTTC. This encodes CASSLAQGAEGYTF.

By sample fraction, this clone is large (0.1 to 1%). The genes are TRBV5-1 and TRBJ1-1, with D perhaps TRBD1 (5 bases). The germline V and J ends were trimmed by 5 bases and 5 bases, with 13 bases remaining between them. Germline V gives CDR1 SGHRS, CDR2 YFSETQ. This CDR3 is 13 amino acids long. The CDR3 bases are TGCGCCAGCAGGCTTTCAGGGCCAACTGAAGCTTTCTTT. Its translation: CASRLSGPTEAFF.

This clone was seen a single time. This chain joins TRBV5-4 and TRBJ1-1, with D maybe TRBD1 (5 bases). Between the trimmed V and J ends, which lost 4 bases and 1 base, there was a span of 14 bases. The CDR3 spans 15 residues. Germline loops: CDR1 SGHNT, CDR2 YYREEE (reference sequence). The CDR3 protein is CASSPRDLPNTEAFF. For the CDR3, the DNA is TGTGCCAGCAGCCCCCGGGACTTACCGAACACTGAAGCTTTCTTT.

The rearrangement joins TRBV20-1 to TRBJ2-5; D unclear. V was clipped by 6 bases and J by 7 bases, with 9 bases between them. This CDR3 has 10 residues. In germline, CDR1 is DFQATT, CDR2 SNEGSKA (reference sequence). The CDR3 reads CSARNGTQYF. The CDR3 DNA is TGCAGTGCGAGGAATGGGACCCAGTACTTC.

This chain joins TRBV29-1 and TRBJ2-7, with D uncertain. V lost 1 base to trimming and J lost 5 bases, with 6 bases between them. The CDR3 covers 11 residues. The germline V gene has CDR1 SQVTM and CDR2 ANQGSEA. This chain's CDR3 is CSVEGGDEQYF. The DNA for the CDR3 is TGCAGCGTTGAAGGCGGCGACGAGCAGTACTTC.

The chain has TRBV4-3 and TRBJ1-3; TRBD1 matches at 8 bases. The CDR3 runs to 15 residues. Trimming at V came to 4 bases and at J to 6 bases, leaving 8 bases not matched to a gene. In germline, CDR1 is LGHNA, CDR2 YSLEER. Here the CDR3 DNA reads TGCGCCAGCAGCCCGGGGGACAGGAGCGTAAACACCATATATTTT. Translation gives CASSPGDRSVNTIYF.

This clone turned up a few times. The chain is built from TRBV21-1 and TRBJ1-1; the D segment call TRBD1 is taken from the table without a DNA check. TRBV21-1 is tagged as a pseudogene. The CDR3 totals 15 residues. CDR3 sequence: CASSKEGQGNTEAFF. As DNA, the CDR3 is TGTGCCAGCAGCAAAGAGGGACAGGGGAACACTGAAGCTTTCTTT.

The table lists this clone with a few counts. The CDR3 coding sequence is TGTGCCAGCAGTGAATACCCGTCGGGCAATCAGCCCCAGCATTTT. This sequence encodes CASSEYPSGNQPQHF. The chain carries TRBV6-1 and TRBJ1-5; D is undetermined. Trimming took 2 bases from V and 2 from J, leaving 10 bases between them. Germline-derived CDR1 and CDR2 are MNHNS and SASEGT. The CDR3 has 15 residues.

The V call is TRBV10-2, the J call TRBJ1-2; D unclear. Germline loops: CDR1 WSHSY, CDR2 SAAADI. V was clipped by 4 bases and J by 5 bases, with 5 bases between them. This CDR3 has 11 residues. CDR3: CASSAKYGYTF. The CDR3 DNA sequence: TGCGCCAGCAGTGCGAAATATGGCTACACCTTC.

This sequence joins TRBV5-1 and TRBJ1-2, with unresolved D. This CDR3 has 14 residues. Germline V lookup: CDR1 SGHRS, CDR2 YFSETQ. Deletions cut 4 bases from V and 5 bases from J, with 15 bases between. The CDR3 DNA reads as TGCGCCAGCAGCCAATTGCCTGACCGATATGGCTACACCTTC. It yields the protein CASSQLPDRYGYTF.

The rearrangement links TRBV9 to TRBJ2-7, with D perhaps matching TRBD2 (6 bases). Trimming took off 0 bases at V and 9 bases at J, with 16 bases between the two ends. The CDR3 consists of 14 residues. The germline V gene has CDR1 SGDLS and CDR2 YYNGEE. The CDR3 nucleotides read TGTGCCAGCAGCGTAGGAGGGTTGGGGGAGGCGCAGTACTTC. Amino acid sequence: CASSVGGLGEAQYF.

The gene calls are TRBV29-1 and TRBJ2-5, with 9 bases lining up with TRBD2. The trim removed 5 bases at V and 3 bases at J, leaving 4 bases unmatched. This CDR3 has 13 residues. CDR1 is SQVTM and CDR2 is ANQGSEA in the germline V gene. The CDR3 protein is CSVRAGGKETQYF. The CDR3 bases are TGCAGCGTTAGAGCGGGGGGCAAAGAGACCCAGTACTTC.

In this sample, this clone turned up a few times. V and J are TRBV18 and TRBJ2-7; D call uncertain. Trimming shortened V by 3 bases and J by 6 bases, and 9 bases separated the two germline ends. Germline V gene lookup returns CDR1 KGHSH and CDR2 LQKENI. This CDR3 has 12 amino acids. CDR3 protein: CASSPLAGEQYF. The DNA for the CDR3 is TGTGCCAGCTCACCGCTGGCCGGCGAGCAGTACTTC. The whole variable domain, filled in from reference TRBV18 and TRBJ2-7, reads NAGVMQNPRHLVRRRGQEARLRCSPMKGHSHVYWYRQLPEEGLKFMVYLQKENIIDESGMPKERFSAEFPKEGPSILRIQQVVRGDSAAYFCASSPLAGEQYFGPGTRLTVT.

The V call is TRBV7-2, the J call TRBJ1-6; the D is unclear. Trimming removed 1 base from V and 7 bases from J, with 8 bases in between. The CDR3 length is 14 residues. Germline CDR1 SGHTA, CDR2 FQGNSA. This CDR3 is CASSLDSGNSPLHF. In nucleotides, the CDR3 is TGTGCCAGCAGCTTAGACAGCGGGAATTCACCCCTCCACTTT.

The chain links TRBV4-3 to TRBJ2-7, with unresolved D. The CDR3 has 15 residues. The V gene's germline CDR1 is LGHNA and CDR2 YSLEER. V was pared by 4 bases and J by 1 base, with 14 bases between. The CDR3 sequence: CASSRIQSSSYEQYF. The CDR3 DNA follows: TGCGCCAGCAGCCGAATACAGTCCTCTTCCTACGAGCAGTACTTC.

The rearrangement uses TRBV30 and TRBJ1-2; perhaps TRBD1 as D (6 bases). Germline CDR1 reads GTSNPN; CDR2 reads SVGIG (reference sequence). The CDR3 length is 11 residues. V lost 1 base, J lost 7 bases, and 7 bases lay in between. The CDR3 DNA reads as TGTGCCTGGAGTGGAGGGGGTGGCTACACCTTC. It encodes CAWSGGGGYTF.

In DNA form, the CDR3 reads TGCGCCAGCAGCCAATTCCGGACTTCGAGCTCCTACAATGAGCAGTTCTTC. Translated: CASSQFRTSSSYNEQFF. The V call is TRBV4-3, the J call TRBJ2-1; tentatively, D is TRBD2 (5 bases). V was pared by 2 bases and J by 0 bases, with 14 bases between. CDR3 length: 17 amino acids. Germline CDR1 reads LGHNA; CDR2 reads YSLEER.

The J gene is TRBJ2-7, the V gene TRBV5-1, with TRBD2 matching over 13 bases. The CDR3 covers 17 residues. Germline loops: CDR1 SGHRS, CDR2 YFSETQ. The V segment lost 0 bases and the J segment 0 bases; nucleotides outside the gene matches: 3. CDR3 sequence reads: CASSLGLAGGRSYEQYF. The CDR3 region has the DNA TGCGCCAGCAGCTTGGGACTAGCGGGGGGCCGCTCCTACGAGCAGTACTTC.